This note documents a single T cell receptor (beta chain) sequence. What it binds is not known. Caucasian adults living in Nashville, Tennessee, provided all samples. The data stem from a study of shared clonotypes between healthy human individuals. Across the whole study: The cohort had two women and a few men, ages 18 to 49.

The trim removed 8 bases at V and 0 bases at J, leaving 7 bases unmatched. The CDR3 covers 17 residues. Germline V gene data show CDR1 as MDHEN and CDR2 as SYDVKM. The study, taken as a whole, reports: Naive subsets usually exceeded memory subsets in estimated richness. Some naive CD4 clonotypes, 4% to 6%, turned up in common across a handful of donors.

Using immunoSEQ multiplex PCR, the repertoire was profiled, and TCRdb retains in-frame clones only, with some absent. The profile covers about 530,000 clones, with about 96% appearing a single time and about 0.054% taken by the ten largest. The sequenced material came from naive CD4+ T cells sorted from blood. Subset of the sample: CD45RA+ positively selected. This sequence originates from a woman aged 25-40 years in good health. The chain combines TRBV28 with TRBJ2-6; 10 nucleotides align to TRBD1. CDR3 bases: TGTGCCAGCGGGACAGGGACAGGGGTCTCTGGGGCCAACGTCCTGACTTTC. It is translated as CASGTGTGVSGANVLTF.